Sequencing of this T cell receptor beta chain was carried out in a study of early T cells in non-severe SARS-CoV-2 infection. The CDR3 loop spans 18 amino acids. Trimming took 4 bases from V and 2 from J, leaving 24 bases between them. Germline V gene data show CDR1 as PRHDT and CDR2 as FYEKMQ (reference sequence). Researchers attached unique molecular identifiers to individual cDNA molecules. TCRdb ran MiXCR on the 5' RACE reads and lists one entry per CDR3 protein. The sample lists more than 15,000 distinct CDR3 sequences, around 6% occurring once. This clonotype is termed medium-sized. The chain combines TRBV13 with TRBJ2-7; tentatively, D is TRBD2 (5 bases). The sample consisted of whole blood, taken at baseline. The sequence was obtained from an adult who was a healthcare worker with PCR-confirmed SARS-CoV-2 infection or an uninfected control (not recorded which). CDR3 residues: CASSSQLGSVPTPYEQYF. The CDR3 DNA is TGTGCCAGCAGCTCCCAATTGGGGAGCGTGCCTACCCCCTACGAGCAGTACTTC.